These 25 T cell receptor beta chains were sequenced from one sample in a study of blood T cell repertoires in COVID-19. Only in-frame clones appear in the TCRdb table, and some are missing; sequencing was by immunoSEQ multiplex PCR. Of approximately 200,000 clones listed, approximately 80% are singletons. Sequencing was carried out using PBMCs or T cells enriched from blood (not recorded which). These receptors all come from a man in his forties or fifties who had recovered from COVID-19.

This clone was observed a few times. The chain links TRBV10-3 to TRBJ2-1; 13 bases are shared with TRBD2. The V gene end was trimmed by 0 bases and the J gene end by 8 bases; junction bases not matched to a gene: 4. Germline CDR1 ENHRY, CDR2 SYGVKD. The CDR3 covers 16 residues. The CDR3 protein is CAISESRTSGSDEQFF. Written as DNA, the CDR3 is TGTGCCATCAGTGAGTCCAGGACTAGCGGGAGTGATGAGCAGTTCTTC.

V gene TRBV6-2 or TRBV6-3 combines with J gene TRBJ2-7; no clear D gene. Trimming stripped 5 bases from V and 5 bases from J, with 16 bases between. CDR1 and CDR2 (germline): MNHEY, SVGEGT. The CDR3 is 14 amino acids. CDR3 DNA: TGTGCCAGCAGTCCCGCAGGCGAGCCCCACGAGCAGTACTTC. Translated: CASSPAGEPHEQYF.

This rearrangement joins TRBV28 to TRBJ1-3, with D possibly matching TRBD1 (5 bases). Germline-derived CDR1 and CDR2 are MDHEN and SYDVKM. This CDR3 region has 14 residues. V dropped 8 bases and J dropped 2 bases, with 13 bases sitting between them. CDR3 residues: CASGGLGAGNTIYF. The DNA for the CDR3 is TGTGCCAGCGGGGGGTTGGGGGCTGGAAACACCATATATTTT.

The genes are TRBV11-2 and TRBJ2-2; 9 bases are shared with TRBD2. The CDR3 totals 15 residues. J gave up 6 bases and V 1 base, and 3 bases lay outside the gene matches. Germline CDR1 and CDR2: SGHAT and FQNNGV. The CDR3, as DNA: TGTGCCAGCAGCTTAGTTCGCGGGAGGGCCGGGGAGCTGTTTTTT. It specifies CASSLVRGRAGELFF.

V and J are TRBV6-2 or TRBV6-3 and TRBJ1-1, with a possible D match to TRBD1 (5 bases). CDR3 length equals 15 residues. Germline V lookup: CDR1 MNHEY, CDR2 SVGEGT. Trimming cost V 2 bases and J 0 bases, with 10 bases left between them. The DNA of the CDR3 is TGTGCCAGCAGTTACGGGGCGAACATGAACACTGAAGCTTTCTTT. It encodes CASSYGANMNTEAFF.

The V and J genes are TRBV6-5 and TRBJ1-3, with a possible D match to TRBD1 (6 bases). CDR1 is MNHEY and CDR2 is SVGAGI in the germline V gene. Trimming stripped 4 bases from V and 2 bases from J, with 15 bases between. The CDR3 extends over 16 amino acids. The CDR3: CASSWTVSGAGNTIYF. CDR3 DNA sequence: TGTGCCAGCAGTTGGACAGTCTCTGGCGCTGGAAACACCATATATTTT.

Written as DNA, the CDR3 is TGTGCCAGCAGCTTACGCCAGAGCGGTTACAATGAGCAGTTCTTC. Translating it yields CASSLRQSGYNEQFF. V usage is TRBV7-2 and J usage is TRBJ2-1, with D maybe TRBD2 (5 bases). V was shortened by 2 bases and J by 4 bases, with 12 bases between the two germline ends. The length of the CDR3 is 15 residues. Germline CDR1 reads SGHTA; CDR2 reads FQGNSA.

V and J are TRBV7-3 and TRBJ2-5; 16 bases fit TRBD2. This CDR3 is built from 17 residues. Germline CDR1 reads SGHTA; CDR2 reads FQGTGA. Germline trimming cut 5 bases from V and 5 bases from J; bases unmatched to any gene: 8. In DNA form, the CDR3 reads TGTGCCAGCAGCCTCGGGACTAGCGGGAGGGTAGGGGAGACCCAGTACTTC. As protein: CASSLGTSGRVGETQYF. Drawing the rest from reference TRBV7-3 and TRBJ2-5, the complete variable domain is GAGVSQTPSNKVTEKGKYVELRCDPISGHTALYWYRQSLGQGPEFLIYFQGTGAADDSGLPNDRFFAVRPEGSVSTLKIQRTERGDSAVYLCASSLGTSGRVGETQYFGPGTRLLVL.

This clone was detected a few times. The chain couples TRBV2 to TRBJ2-7; D ambiguous. This CDR3 comprises 13 residues. V lost 5 bases, J lost 3 bases, and 11 bases lay in between. CDR1 is SNHLY and CDR2 is FYNNEI in the germline V gene. The DNA for the CDR3 is TGTGCCAGCAGTCGTTCCTACCTCTACGAGCAGTACGTC. Its protein is CASSRSYLYEQYV.

This chain uses TRBV19 with TRBJ1-2; D is perhaps TRBD1 (6 bases). Trimming took off 5 bases at V and 4 bases at J, with 17 bases between the two ends. Germline V lookup: CDR1 LNHDA, CDR2 SQIVND (reference sequence). The CDR3 consists of 15 residues. The CDR3 region is CASSPWGGASYGYTF. CDR3 sequence (DNA): TGTGCCAGTAGTCCTTGGGGGGGCGCGAGCTATGGCTACACCTTC.

In this sample, this clone turned up once. J is TRBJ1-2 and V is TRBV7-9, with 8 positions matching TRBD1. The CDR3 runs to 17 residues. Germline lookup yields CDR1 SEHNR and CDR2 FQNEAQ (reference sequence). V shed 1 base, J shed 5 bases, and the junction held 12 bases outside the gene matches. CDR3 sequence (DNA): TGTGCCAGCAGCTTAGTGTCAGGGGGCGAGGTAGAATATGGCTACACCTTC. This translates into CASSLVSGGEVEYGYTF.

CDR3 protein: CASSLDFVQPQHF. The CDR3 DNA follows: TGTGCCAGCAGCTTAGATTTCGTTCAGCCCCAGCATTTT. The V and J genes are TRBV7-2 and TRBJ1-5; D remains unclear. The CDR3 spans 13 residues. The V gene lost 1 base and the J gene lost 6 bases, with 7 bases spanning the gap. The germline gives CDR1 SGHTA, CDR2 FQGNSA. The full variable domain, with the rest looked up from reference TRBV7-2 and TRBJ1-5, is GAGVSQSPSNKVTEKGKDVELRCDPISGHTALYWYRQSLGQGLEFLIYFQGNSAPDKSGLPSDRFSAERTGGSVSTLTIQRTQQEDSAVYLCASSLDFVQPQHFGDGTRLSIL.

In nucleotides, the CDR3 is TGTGCCAGCAGCCGGGACAGGGGTAAAGGCAATCAGCCCCAGCATTTT. Translation: CASSRDRGKGNQPQHF. V is TRBV6-2 or TRBV6-3 and J is TRBJ1-5; TRBD1 agrees at 10 bases. There are 16 residues in the CDR3. V lost 6 bases and J lost 2; bases outside the gene matches: 7. The V gene's germline CDR1 is MNHEY and CDR2 SVGEGT.

With respect to this clone: Different DNA sequences within this sample yield the same CDR3. J is TRBJ1-1 and V is TRBV7-3; tentative D call: TRBD1 (6 bases). The CDR3 covers 13 residues. CDR1 and CDR2 from the germline V gene are SGHTA and FQGTGA. Trimming left V 5 bases short and J 2 bases short, with 9 bases between. CDR3 nucleotides: TGTGCCAGCAGCCCGACAGGAAACACTGAAGCTTTCTTT. Its translation is CASSPTGNTEAFF.

J is TRBJ1-6 and V is TRBV10-3; TRBD1 matches at 11 bases. CDR1 is ENHRY, CDR2 SYGVKD, per germline. This CDR3 spans 17 amino acids. J lost 0 bases, V lost 4 bases, and 2 bases had no gene match. CDR3 residues: CAISGTGGRSYNSPLHF. In DNA form, the CDR3 reads TGTGCCATCAGTGGGACAGGGGGCCGCTCCTATAATTCACCCCTCCACTTT.

This chain connects TRBV6-5 to TRBJ2-3; maybe TRBD2 (5 bases). The CDR3 is made up of 15 amino acids. V lost 5 bases and J 2 bases, leaving 14 bases between the germline ends. Germline V gene data show CDR1 as MNHEY and CDR2 as SVGAGI. The CDR3 sequence: CASSRTYWTTDTQYF. Written as DNA, the CDR3 is TGTGCCAGCAGTCGGACTTACTGGACCACAGATACGCAGTATTTT.

This clone has just one count. The chain links TRBV10-3 to TRBJ2-5; maybe TRBD1 (6 bases). Germline CDR1 reads ENHRY; CDR2 reads SYGVKD. Between the trimmed V and J ends, which lost 4 bases and 12 bases, there was a span of 24 bases. The CDR3 is made up of 15 amino acids. The CDR3 loop reads CAISGSQGSRVNKYF. CDR3 bases: TGTGCCATCAGTGGTTCTCAGGGGTCTCGTGTCAATAAGTACTTC.

The chain recombines TRBV6-2 or TRBV6-3 with TRBJ2-3, with 13 positions matching TRBD2. The CDR3 covers 17 residues. The ends lost 4 bases at V and 0 bases at J; junction bases unmatched: 4. Per germline, CDR1 MNHEY and CDR2 SVGEGT. The CDR3 protein is CASSSGLAGVSTDTQYF. CDR3 DNA: TGTGCCAGCAGTTCCGGACTAGCGGGAGTGAGCACAGATACGCAGTATTTT.

This chain's CDR3 is CASSLSPQGAQPQHF. The CDR3 DNA reads as TGTGCCAGCAGTCTCTCCCCGCAGGGGGCTCAGCCCCAGCATTTT. V is TRBV28 and J is TRBJ1-5, with TRBD1 matching 8 bases. Per germline, CDR1 MDHEN and CDR2 SYDVKM. CDR3 length equals 15 residues. J was trimmed by 6 bases and V by 5 bases; bases with no gene match: 9.

This clone was observed once. This CDR3 is CASSFYRGYGYTF. Here the CDR3 DNA reads TGTGCCAGCAGTTTCTACAGGGGATATGGCTACACCTTC. The chain uses TRBV12-3 or TRBV12-4 and TRBJ1-2, with 7 bases lining up with TRBD1. The V and J ends lost 3 bases and 5 bases, in that order; junction bases with no gene match: 3. The CDR3 consists of 13 residues.

This rearrangement joins TRBV7-9 to TRBJ1-1, with 9 nucleotides matching TRBD1. The CDR3 consists of 14 residues. V shed 4 bases, J shed 7 bases, and the junction held 7 bases outside the gene matches. CDR1 and CDR2 from the germline V gene are SEHNR and FQNEAQ (reference sequence). The CDR3 DNA reads TGTGCCAGCAGCTCCACCGGGACAGGGTTTGAAGCTTTCTTT. Its protein product is CASSSTGTGFEAFF. Supplemented by reference TRBV7-9 and TRBJ1-1, the full variable domain reads DTGVSQNPRHKITKRGQNVTFRCDPISEHNRLYWYRQTLGQGPEFLTYFQNEAQLEKSRLLSDRFSAERPKGSFSTLEIQRTEQGDSAMYLCASSSTGTGFEAFFGQGTRLTVV.

The chain recombines TRBV6-5 with TRBJ1-2; D is perhaps TRBD1 (6 bases). CDR1 and CDR2 (germline): MNHEY, SVGAGI. Between the trimmed V and J ends, which lost 4 bases and 8 bases, there was a span of 17 bases. The CDR3 sequence is 14 residues long. The chain's CDR3 is CASSWGPRGDGYTF. The CDR3, as DNA: TGTGCCAGCAGTTGGGGGCCTAGGGGCGACGGCTACACCTTC.

This clone was detected only a few times. This sequence joins TRBV5-1 and TRBJ1-2; the match to TRBD1 covers 9 bases. The length of the CDR3 is 18 residues. The V gene's germline CDR1 is SGHRS and CDR2 YFSETQ. J lost 5 bases, V lost 0 bases, and 14 bases had no gene match. CDR3 coding DNA: TGCGCCAGCAGCTTGGGGAAAAAACAGGGGGCGGTTTTATATGGCTACACCTTC. It codes for CASSLGKKQGAVLYGYTF.

J is TRBJ2-1 and V is TRBV19, with 11 bases that match TRBD2. The CDR3 sequence is 14 residues long. Germline-derived CDR1 and CDR2 are LNHDA and SQIVND (reference sequence). Germline trimming cut 5 bases from V and 14 bases from J; bases unmatched to any gene: 11. CDR3: CASSPPGLAERKFF. As DNA, the CDR3 is TGTGCCAGTAGTCCCCCGGGACTAGCGGAAAGGAAGTTCTTC.

J is TRBJ2-3 and V is TRBV3-1 (or the pseudogene TRBV3-2); the match to TRBD2 covers 10 bases. V shed 0 bases, J shed 7 bases, and the junction held 7 bases outside the gene matches. The CDR3 sequence is 16 residues long. Germline CDR1 is LGHDT and CDR2 is YNNKEL (reference sequence). This chain's CDR3 is CASSQDSSGSMYTQYF. The CDR3 bases are TGTGCCAGCAGCCAAGATTCTAGCGGGAGTATGTATACGCAGTATTTT.